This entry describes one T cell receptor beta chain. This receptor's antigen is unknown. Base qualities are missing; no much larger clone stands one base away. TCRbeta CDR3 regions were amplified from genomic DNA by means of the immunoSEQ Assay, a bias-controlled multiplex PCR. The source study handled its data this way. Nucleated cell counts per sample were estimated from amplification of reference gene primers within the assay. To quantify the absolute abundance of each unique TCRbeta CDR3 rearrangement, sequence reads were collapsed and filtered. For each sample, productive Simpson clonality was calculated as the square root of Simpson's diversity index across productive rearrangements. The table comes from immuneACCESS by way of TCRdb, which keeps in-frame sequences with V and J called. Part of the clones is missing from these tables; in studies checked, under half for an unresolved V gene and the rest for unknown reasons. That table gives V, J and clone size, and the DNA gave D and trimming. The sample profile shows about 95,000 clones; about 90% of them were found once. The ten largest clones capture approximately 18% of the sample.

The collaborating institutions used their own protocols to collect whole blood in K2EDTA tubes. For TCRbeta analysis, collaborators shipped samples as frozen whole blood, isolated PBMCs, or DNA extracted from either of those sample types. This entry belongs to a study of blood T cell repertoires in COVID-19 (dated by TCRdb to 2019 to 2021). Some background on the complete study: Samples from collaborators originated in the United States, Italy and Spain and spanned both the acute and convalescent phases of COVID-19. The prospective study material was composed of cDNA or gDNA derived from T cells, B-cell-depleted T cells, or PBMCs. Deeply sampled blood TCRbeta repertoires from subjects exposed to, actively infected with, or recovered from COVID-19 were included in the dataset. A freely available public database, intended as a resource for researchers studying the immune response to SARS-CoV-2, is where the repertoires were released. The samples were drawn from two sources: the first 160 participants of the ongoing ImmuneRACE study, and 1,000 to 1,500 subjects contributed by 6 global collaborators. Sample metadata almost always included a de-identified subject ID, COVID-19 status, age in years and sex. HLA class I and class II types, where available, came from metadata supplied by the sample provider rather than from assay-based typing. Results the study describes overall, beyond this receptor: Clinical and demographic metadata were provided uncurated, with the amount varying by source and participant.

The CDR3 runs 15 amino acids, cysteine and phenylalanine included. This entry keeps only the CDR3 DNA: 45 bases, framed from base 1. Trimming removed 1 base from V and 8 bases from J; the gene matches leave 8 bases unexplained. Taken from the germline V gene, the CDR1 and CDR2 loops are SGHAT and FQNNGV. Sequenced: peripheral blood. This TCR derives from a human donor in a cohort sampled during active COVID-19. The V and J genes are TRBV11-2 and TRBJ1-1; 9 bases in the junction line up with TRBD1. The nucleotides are TGTGCCAGCAGCTTAGTGGGGACAGGGCGACGAGAAGCTTTCTTT. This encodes CASSLVGTGRREAFF.